One sample yielded the 5 T cell receptor beta chains listed below, sequenced in a study of Ad26.COV2.S vaccination and SARS-CoV-2 variants. The treatment: some 20 received Ad26.COV2.S at low or high dose, single or two shots; five or six received placebo; per-sample allocation not given. Sampling was performed 63 days after the first vaccine or placebo injection. Using immunoSEQ multiplex PCR, the repertoire was profiled, and TCRdb retains in-frame clones only, with some absent. The data contain 300,000 to 500,000 clones, approximately 91% of them singletons. The starting material was peripheral blood, obtained in a trial of Ad26.COV2.S vaccine versus placebo. The origin of the receptors is a person aged 18-65 years who received the Ad26.COV2.S COVID-19 vaccine or a placebo.

The chain uses TRBV5-8 and TRBJ1-4, with D unclear. The CDR3 runs 16 residues. Germline V gene data show CDR1 as SGHTS and CDR2 as YDEGEE. The V end was cut by 0 bases, the J end by 0 bases, with 9 bases between. The CDR3 bases are TGTGCCAGCAGCTTGGGAAGGCGAACAACTAATGAAAAACTGTTTTTT. Translated, it gives CASSLGRRTTNEKLFF.

This CDR3 is CASSPQATGGDSPLHF. CDR3 sequence (DNA): TGCGCCAGCAGCCCGCAAGCGACTGGAGGGGATTCACCCCTCCACTTT. The V call is TRBV4-1, the J call TRBJ1-6, with D possibly being TRBD1 (5 bases). The germline V gene has CDR1 MGHRA and CDR2 YSYEKL. With 4 bases removed from V and 8 bases from J, the gap between germline ends came to 18 bases. The CDR3 is made up of 16 amino acids.

This chain's CDR3 is CASSIGILAGNNEQFF. CDR3 sequence (DNA): TGTGCCAGTAGTATAGGAATCCTAGCGGGGAACAATGAGCAGTTCTTC. J is TRBJ2-1 and V is TRBV19; 9 bases are a match to TRBD2. There are 16 residues in the CDR3. In germline, CDR1 is LNHDA, CDR2 SQIVND (reference sequence). Germline trimming cut 1 base from V and 5 bases from J; bases unmatched to any gene: 6.

V gene TRBV20-1 combines with J gene TRBJ1-6; D is possibly TRBD1 (6 bases). This CDR3 has 15 residues. Germline V gene lookup returns CDR1 DFQATT and CDR2 SNEGSKA (reference sequence). Trimming took 3 bases from V and 9 from J, leaving 18 bases between them. CDR3 sequence reads: CSASSGASLSSPLHF. In DNA, the CDR3 is TGCAGTGCTAGTTCAGGGGCTTCTCTGTCTTCACCCCTCCACTTT.

This clone was picked up one time. The CDR3 DNA sequence: TGTGCCAGCAGCTTAGTAGCCAACCTGAACACTGAAGCTTTCTTT. Translated: CASSLVANLNTEAFF. This chain uses TRBV7-8 with TRBJ1-1, with D unclear. CDR3 length: 15 amino acids. Germline V CDR1 and CDR2: SGHVS, FQNEAQ. With 1 base removed from V and 0 bases from J, the gap between germline ends came to 9 bases. The whole variable domain, filled in from reference TRBV7-8 and TRBJ1-1, reads GAGVSQSPRYKVAKRGQDVALRCDPISGHVSLFWYQQALGQGPEFLTYFQNEAQLDKSGLPSDRFFAERPEGSVSTLKIQRTQQEDSAVYLCASSLVANLNTEAFFGQGTRLTVV.